This TCR beta chain was identified during a study of blood T cell repertoires in COVID-19. Study in general: Acute-phase and convalescent COVID-19 samples originated in the United States, Italy and Spain. In each case, the material was cDNA or gDNA derived from T cells, B-cell-depleted T cells, or PBMCs.

Individuals drawn from 24 US areas were roughly 18 to 89 years old. Participants were placed into cohorts based on the clinical history they reported. Sequencing used immunoSEQ multiplex PCR; TCRdb keeps in-frame clones, though not all of them. The data show roughly 260,000 clones, approximately 91% seen once. This clone was detected only a few times. The germline gives CDR1 ENHRY, CDR2 SYGVKD. V was pared by 0 bases and J by 0 bases, with 8 bases of the junction left unmatched. There are 19 residues in the CDR3. The chain recombines TRBV10-3 with TRBJ2-3, with 11 nucleotides matching TRBD2. The source of this sequence is a human donor in a cohort exposed to, infected with or recovered from COVID-19 (not recorded which). The donor label of this sample is uncertain. The sequencing input was PBMCs or T cells enriched from blood (not recorded which). CDR3 bases: TGTGCCATCAGTGAGTCGCCTAGCGGGGGGCCCGTTAGCACAGATACGCAGTATTTT. Protein: CAISESPSGGPVSTDTQYF.